Listed below are T cell receptor beta chains from one sample, sequenced in a study of response to subunit inactivated influenza vaccine. Each CDR3 protein is one row after TCRdb ran MiXCR on the RT-PCR reads. The data contain more than 700,000 distinct CDR3 sequences, 21% of them singletons. The sequences come from PBMCs from blood, collected more than 4 days after vaccination. The receptors shown here come from a man aged 45-65 years who received an inactivated influenza vaccine. Both conserved end residues are part of each CDR3. D genes are given only for firm matches. Clone size, where shown, is once, few, many, or a class for clones that have expanded.

V: TRBV5-1
size: few
D: NA
J: TRBJ2-2
CDR3: CASSLAGTLNTGELFF
DNA: TGCGCCAGCAGCTTGGCCGGAACCCTGAACACCGGGGAGCTGTTTTTT

V: TRBV18
size: NA
D: NA
J: TRBJ1-2
CDR3: CASSRDGGDYGYTF
DNA: TGTGCCAGCTCACGGGACGGGGGTGACTATGGCTACACCTTC

V: TRBV12-3/TRBV12-4
size: many
D: NA
J: TRBJ1-2
CDR3: CASSLGRGYGYTF
DNA: TGTGCCAGCAGCTTAGGGCGGGGCTATGGCTACACCTTC

V: TRBV7-2
size: few
D: TRBD2
J: TRBJ2-1
CDR3: CASSFGTSNEQFF
DNA: TGTGCCAGCAGCTTTGGGACTAGCAATGAGCAGTTCTTC

V: TRBV12-3/TRBV12-4
size: few
D: NA
J: TRBJ2-1
CDR3: CASSLEVSDDEQFF
DNA: TGTGCCAGCAGTTTAGAAGTCTCAGATGATGAGCAGTTCTTC

V: TRBV12-3/TRBV12-4
size: NA
D: NA
J: TRBJ2-7
CDR3: CASRPSASYEQYF
DNA: TGTGCCAGCAGGCCTAGCGCCTCCTACGAGCAGTACTTC

V: TRBV29-1
size: NA
D: NA
J: TRBJ2-1
CDR3: CSVEPLGNEQFF
DNA: TGCAGCGTTGAACCCCTTGGCAATGAGCAGTTCTTC

V: TRBV9
size: NA
D: NA
J: TRBJ2-5
CDR3: CASSVARESPQETQYF
DNA: TGTGCCAGCAGCGTGGCCAGGGAAAGCCCCCAAGAGACCCAGTACTTC

V: TRBV6-1
size: NA
D: NA
J: TRBJ2-5
CDR3: CASSPGLIGETQYF
DNA: TGTGCCAGCAGCCCCGGACTCATCGGGGAGACCCAGTACTTC

V: TRBV30
size: NA
D: NA
J: TRBJ1-2
CDR3: CAWRLSKSAGYTF
DNA: TGTGCCTGGAGACTCTCCAAGTCCGCCGGCTACACCTTC

V: TRBV24-1
size: NA
D: NA
J: TRBJ2-2
CDR3: CATSDLGPFLGTGELFF
DNA: TGTGCCACCAGTGATCTTGGACCCTTCCTTGGCACCGGGGAGCTGTTTTTT

V: TRBV3-1
size: once
D: NA
J: TRBJ1-2
CDR3: CASSQGEVHRYGYTF
DNA: TGTGCCAGCAGCCAAGGGGAGGTTCACCGCTATGGCTACACCTTC

V: TRBV4-3
size: many
D: TRBD1
J: TRBJ2-7
CDR3: CASSQGRTGTYEQYF
DNA: TGCGCCAGCAGCCAAGGGAGGACAGGAACCTACGAGCAGTACTTC

V: TRBV20-1
size: few
D: TRBD2
J: TRBJ2-3
CDR3: CSATLLAPSGDTQYF
DNA: TGCAGTGCTACCCTACTAGCGCCCTCGGGAGATACGCAGTATTTT

V: TRBV15
size: NA
D: TRBD1
J: TRBJ1-6
CDR3: CATSRAPGTDSPLHF
DNA: TGTGCCACCAGCAGAGCTCCGGGGACAGATTCACCCCTCCACTTT

V: TRBV28
size: few
D: TRBD2
J: TRBJ2-1
CDR3: CASSFSGGVNEQFF
DNA: TGTGCCAGCAGTTTTAGCGGGGGGGTAAATGAGCAGTTCTTC

V: TRBV5-5
size: few
D: NA
J: TRBJ2-7
CDR3: CASSLPRDEQYF
DNA: TGTGCCAGCAGCCTACCGCGGGACGAGCAGTACTTC